A selection of T cell receptor beta chains follows, all from one sample in a study of T cell clonotyping in hematopoietic cell transplantation. Clones were sequenced by immunoSEQ multiplex PCR, and TCRdb holds only the in-frame ones, with some missing. The repertoire holds approximately 17,000 clones, with under 90% as singletons. Sequencing was done on a sample of peripheral blood mononuclear cells. Source of these receptors: a man aged 50-60 years in good health. Some clones in this sample may be carry-over from other donors' samples. Each CDR3 is given with its conserved first and last residue. The D gene is left open where the match is weak. Clone size appears in some rows only: once, few, many, or a class for an expanded clone.

>NA|TRBV11-2|NA|TRBJ2-7
CASSSGRVNYEQYF
TGTGCCAGCAGCTCGGGTCGGGTTAACTACGAGCAGTACTTC
>NA|TRBV30|NA|TRBJ1-5
CAWSSTDFQPQHF
TGTGCCTGGAGTAGTACGGATTTCCAGCCCCAGCATTTT
>NA|TRBV27|NA|TRBJ1-4
CASSGGGEKLFF
TGTGCCAGCAGTGGGGGTGGGGAAAAACTGTTTTTT
>NA|TRBV29-1|NA|TRBJ1-6
CSVSGFNNSPLHF
TGCAGCGTCTCCGGCTTCAATAATTCACCCCTCCACTTT
>NA|TRBV29-1|NA|TRBJ1-1
CSVLFWAEAFF
TGCAGCGTTCTTTTTTGGGCTGAAGCTTTCTTT
>NA|TRBV28|TRBD1|TRBJ2-3
CAAADRGLTDTQYF
TGTGCCGCCGCGGACAGGGGTTTAACAGATACGCAGTATTTT
>NA|TRBV2|TRBD1|TRBJ2-3
CASVRQGRTDTQYF
TGTGCCAGCGTAAGACAGGGGCGTACAGATACGCAGTATTTT
>NA|TRBV19|TRBD1|TRBJ1-2
CASSIALTGDGGYTF
TGTGCCAGTAGTATCGCCCTGACAGGGGACGGGGGCTACACCTTC
>NA|TRBV11-3|NA|TRBJ2-5
CASSLDRGAWETQYF
TGTGCCAGCAGCTTAGATCGGGGGGCCTGGGAGACCCAGTACTTC
>NA|TRBV9|TRBD1|TRBJ1-2
CASSTRTGYNYGYTF
TGTGCCAGCAGCACCCGGACAGGGTATAACTATGGCTACACCTTC
>NA|TRBV28|NA|TRBJ2-6
CASSGKRGREITGANVLTF
TGTGCCAGCAGCGGAAAAAGGGGCAGGGAGATAACTGGGGCCAACGTCCTGACTTTC
>NA|TRBV6-1|NA|TRBJ1-5
CASSEDSENQPQHF
TGTGCCAGCAGTGAAGACAGCGAGAATCAGCCCCAGCATTTT
>NA|TRBV30|NA|TRBJ2-5
CAWSRAAQETQYF
TGTGCCTGGAGTCGAGCGGCCCAAGAGACCCAGTACTTC
>NA|TRBV28|NA|TRBJ2-7
CASRLHRDSPKEQYF
TGTGCCAGCAGGCTCCACAGGGACTCCCCTAAGGAGCAGTACTTC
>NA|TRBV27|NA|TRBJ2-7
CASSLRDGGGWEQYF
TGTGCCAGCAGTTTACGGGACGGAGGCGGGTGGGAGCAGTACTTC
>medium-sized|TRBV7-6|TRBD2|TRBJ2-7
CASSLGEGSEQYF
TGTGCCAGCAGCTTAGGGGAGGGATCCGAGCAGTACTTC
>NA|TRBV6-6|NA|TRBJ1-2
CASSYGDVYGYTF
TGTGCCAGCAGTTACGGGGACGTCTATGGCTACACCTTC
>NA|TRBV6-5|NA|TRBJ1-2
CASSPGRGGYGYTF
TGTGCCAGCAGCCCTGGCAGGGGCGGCTATGGCTACACCTTC
>NA|TRBV7-3|NA|TRBJ2-1
CASSATSSSHPYNEQFF
TGTGCCAGCAGCGCCACTAGCTCTAGCCACCCCTACAATGAGCAGTTCTTC
>NA|TRBV7-8|NA|TRBJ1-1
CASSDQPNTEAFF
TGTGCCAGCAGTGACCAGCCGAACACTGAAGCTTTCTTT
>NA|TRBV5-3|NA|TRBJ1-2
CARPVGGYTF
TGTGCCAGACCGGTCGGCGGCTACACCTTC
>NA|TRBV6-5|TRBD1|TRBJ2-7
CASSRDSSSYEQYF
TGTGCCAGCAGTCGGGACAGCAGCTCCTACGAGCAGTACTTC
>NA|TRBV28|NA|TRBJ1-6
CASSFGGSSYNSPLHF
TGTGCCAGCAGTTTCGGTGGAAGCTCCTATAATTCACCCCTCCACTTT
>NA|TRBV30|NA|TRBJ2-7
CAWSVIGYEQYF
TGTGCCTGGAGTGTAATCGGCTACGAGCAGTACTTC
>NA|TRBV5-4|TRBD2|TRBJ2-3
CASRRGTQRGTDTQYF
TGTGCCAGCAGACGTGGGACCCAGCGGGGGACAGATACGCAGTATTTT
>NA|TRBV28|NA|TRBJ1-1
CASSLRATEAFF
TGTGCCAGCAGCCTCAGGGCCACTGAAGCTTTCTTT
>NA|TRBV5-8|TRBD1|TRBJ2-3
CASSLAYGTGTDTQYF
TGTGCCAGCAGCTTGGCATACGGGACAGGCACAGATACGCAGTATTTT
>NA|TRBV28|TRBD1|TRBJ1-6
CASSVDRGWSPLHF
TGTGCCAGCAGCGTCGACAGGGGGTGGTCACCCCTCCACTTT
>NA|TRBV5-6|TRBD1|TRBJ2-5
CASSYTGGRETQYF
TGTGCCAGCAGCTATACAGGGGGGCGCGAGACCCAGTACTTC
>NA|TRBV7-2|TRBD2|TRBJ2-3
CASSLDSILALTDTQYF
TGTGCCAGCAGCTTAGATTCTATACTAGCGTTAACAGATACGCAGTATTTT
>once|TRBV14|TRBD1|TRBJ2-7
CASSRDRAYEQYF
TGTGCCAGCAGCCGGGACAGGGCCTACGAGCAGTACTTC
>NA|TRBV5-4|NA|TRBJ2-7
CASSFSAGPYEQYF
TGTGCCAGCAGCTTTTCGGCAGGTCCCTACGAGCAGTACTTC
>NA|TRBV27|NA|TRBJ2-4
CASSPALARSIQYF
TGTGCCAGCAGCCCCGCCTTAGCCCGAAGCATTCAGTACTTC
>NA|TRBV7-8|NA|TRBJ1-6
CASSPNGHNSPLHF
TGTGCCAGCAGCCCCAACGGGCATAATTCACCCCTCCACTTT
>once|TRBV6-1|NA|TRBJ1-5
CASSEGPGWVQPQHF
TGTGCCAGCAGTGAGGGACCAGGGTGGGTTCAGCCCCAGCATTTT
>once|TRBV28|NA|TRBJ1-6
CAAGPAYNSPLHF
TGTGCCGCCGGCCCTGCCTATAATTCACCCCTCCACTTT
>NA|TRBV6-5|TRBD1|TRBJ2-7
CASSYGTGTYEQYF
TGTGCCAGCAGTTACGGGACAGGGACCTACGAGCAGTACTTC
>NA|TRBV7-3|NA|TRBJ2-6
CASSFGTVFGANVLTF
TGTGCCAGCAGCTTCGGAACAGTCTTTGGGGCCAACGTCCTGACTTTC